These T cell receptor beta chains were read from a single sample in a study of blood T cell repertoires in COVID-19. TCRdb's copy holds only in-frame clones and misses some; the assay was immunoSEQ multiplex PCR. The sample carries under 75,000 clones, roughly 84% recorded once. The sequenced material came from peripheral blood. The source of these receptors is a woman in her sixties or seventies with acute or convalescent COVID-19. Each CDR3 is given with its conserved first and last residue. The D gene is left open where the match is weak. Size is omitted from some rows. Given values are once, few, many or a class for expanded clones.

TGTGCCAGCAGTTATCGATCGGCAGGCACTGAAGCTTTCTTT CASSYRSAGTEAFF - - TRBJ1-1 TRBV6-6
TGTGCCAGCAGCTTGTCAGGGACTGGAGGTTACGAGCAGTACTTC CASSLSGTGGYEQYF - - TRBJ2-7 TRBV7-2
TGTGCCAGCAGCTTAGATCCGGCGGCAGGGGTCCTCAATGAGCAGTTCTTC CASSLDPAAGVLNEQFF few - TRBJ2-1 TRBV11-3
TGTGCCAGCAGCCTCCCCCGGGGGGTCTCCTACGAGCAGTACTTC CASSLPRGVSYEQYF - TRBD2 TRBJ2-7 TRBV6-6
TGCGCCAGCAGTGAGTCCGGCTCCGGGGGAGAGACCCAGTACTTC CASSESGSGGETQYF - - TRBJ2-5 TRBV10-1
TGTGCCAGTAGTATCGCAAGCCCTCGGGGGGAAGCTTTCTTT CASSIASPRGEAFF - - TRBJ1-1 TRBV19
TGTGCCAGCAGTTACTCGCGGTCTAACTATGGCTACACCTTC CASSYSRSNYGYTF - - TRBJ1-2 TRBV6-6
TGTGCCAGCAGTTACTCGATGGGACAGGGTAATTCACCCCTCCACTTT CASSYSMGQGNSPLHF - TRBD1 TRBJ1-6 TRBV6-6
TGTGCCAGCAGCTTAGGACAGGGCGGGTTTGGTGGCTACACCTTC CASSLGQGGFGGYTF - TRBD1 TRBJ1-2 TRBV7-2
TGTGCCAGCAGCCTAACCTTTGGCACTGAAGCTTTCTTT CASSLTFGTEAFF - - TRBJ1-1 TRBV7-2
TGCGCCAGCAGCTTGGATCTGGGCCCGGGAACCGGGGAGCTGTTTTTT CASSLDLGPGTGELFF - - TRBJ2-2 TRBV5-1
TGTGCCAGTAAGACAGATCCGTCAAATGAAAAACTGTTTTTT CASKTDPSNEKLFF - - TRBJ1-4 TRBV19
TGTGCCAGCAGCCACAGGGGAGGCACAGATACGCAGTATTTT CASSHRGGTDTQYF - TRBD1 TRBJ2-3 TRBV6-5
TGTGCCAGCAGTGAAGCGCTAAGCGGGGGCACAGATACGCAGTATTTT CASSEALSGGTDTQYF - TRBD2 TRBJ2-3 TRBV2
TGCGCCAGCAGCCAAGGTCCGTCGACAGGGGGGAAAGAGACCCAGTACTTC CASSQGPSTGGKETQYF - TRBD1 TRBJ2-5 TRBV4-1
TGTGCCAGTAGTATCTCCCCCTCGACAGCCGGTGGGTATCAGCCCCAGCATTTT CASSISPSTAGGYQPQHF - - TRBJ1-5 TRBV19
TGTGCCACCAGTGCCTCAGGGGGCGGAAAGGGGGATACGCAGTATTTT CATSASGGGKGDTQYF - TRBD1 TRBJ2-3 TRBV24-1
TGTGCCAGCTCACCAGACAGGGGCCTTGGCTACACCTTC CASSPDRGLGYTF - TRBD1 TRBJ1-2 TRBV18
TGTGCCAGCAGCCAAGATTACGTGGCGGGCGAGCAGTACTTC CASSQDYVAGEQYF - - TRBJ2-7 TRBV3-1/TRBV3-2
TGTGCCAGCAGCTCCCATCCCCGGGGGGGCACTAGCACAGATACGCAGTATTTT CASSSHPRGGTSTDTQYF - TRBD2 TRBJ2-3 TRBV7-3
TGCGCCAGCAGCTTCGCCAGGGATTGGGATACGCAGTATTTT CASSFARDWDTQYF - - TRBJ2-3 TRBV5-1
TGTGCCAGCAGCCCCCTGGGACAGTACTATGGCTACACCTTC CASSPLGQYYGYTF few TRBD1 TRBJ1-2 TRBV9
TGTGCCAGCAGCCTACGAGCGGGGGAGGTATACGAGCAGTACTTC CASSLRAGEVYEQYF - TRBD2 TRBJ2-7 TRBV5-6
TGTGCCAGCAGCTTAGGCCGTAGGGGTAGCTCCTACAATGAGCAGTTCTTC CASSLGRRGSSYNEQFF - - TRBJ2-1 TRBV13
TGTGCCAGCAGCCCACTTATTACTCGAGGGGACTCTAACTATGGCTACACCTTC CASSPLITRGDSNYGYTF - - TRBJ1-2 TRBV27
TGTGCCAGCAGCTGGAACAGGGGGAACACTGAAGCTTTCTTT CASSWNRGNTEAFF - TRBD1 TRBJ1-1 TRBV7-8
TGTGCCAGCAGCCAAGATTCGGAGGGACAGGCCTACAATGAGCAGTTCTTC CASSQDSEGQAYNEQFF - TRBD1 TRBJ2-1 TRBV3-1/TRBV3-2
TGTGCCAGCAGAGCTGACAGGGGGCGAGAGACCCAGTACTTC CASRADRGRETQYF - TRBD1 TRBJ2-5 TRBV6-5
TGTGCCAGCAGCCCGACGGCGGTTTATAGCAATCAGCCCCAGCATTTT CASSPTAVYSNQPQHF - - TRBJ1-5 TRBV6-2/TRBV6-3